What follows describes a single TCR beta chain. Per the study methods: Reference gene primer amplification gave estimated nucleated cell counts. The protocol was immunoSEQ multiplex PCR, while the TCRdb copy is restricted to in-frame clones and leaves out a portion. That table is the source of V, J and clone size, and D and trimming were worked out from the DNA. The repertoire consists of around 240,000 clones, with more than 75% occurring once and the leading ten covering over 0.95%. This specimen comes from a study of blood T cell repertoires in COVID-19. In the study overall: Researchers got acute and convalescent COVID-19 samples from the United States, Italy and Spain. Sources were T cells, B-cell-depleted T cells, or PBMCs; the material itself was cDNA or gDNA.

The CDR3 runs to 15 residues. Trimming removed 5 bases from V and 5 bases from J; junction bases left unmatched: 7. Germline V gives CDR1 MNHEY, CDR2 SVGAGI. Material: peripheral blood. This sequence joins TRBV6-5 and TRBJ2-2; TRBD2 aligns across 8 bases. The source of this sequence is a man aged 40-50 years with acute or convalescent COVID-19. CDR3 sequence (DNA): TGTGCCAGCAGTCGCCCGGGGGGGGGAACCGGGGAGCTGTTTTTT. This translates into CASSRPGGGTGELFF.